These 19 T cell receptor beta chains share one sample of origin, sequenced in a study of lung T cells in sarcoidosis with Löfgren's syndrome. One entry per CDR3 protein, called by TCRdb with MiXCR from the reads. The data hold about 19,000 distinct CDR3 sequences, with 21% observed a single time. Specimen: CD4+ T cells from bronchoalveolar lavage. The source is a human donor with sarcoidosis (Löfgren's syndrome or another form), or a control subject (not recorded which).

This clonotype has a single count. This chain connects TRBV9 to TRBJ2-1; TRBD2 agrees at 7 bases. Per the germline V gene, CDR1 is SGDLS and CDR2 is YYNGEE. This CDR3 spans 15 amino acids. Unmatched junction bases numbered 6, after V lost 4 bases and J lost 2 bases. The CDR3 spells CASSQAGLAYNEQFF. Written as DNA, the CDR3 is TGTGCCAGCAGCCAAGCGGGATTGGCCTACAATGAGCAGTTCTTC.

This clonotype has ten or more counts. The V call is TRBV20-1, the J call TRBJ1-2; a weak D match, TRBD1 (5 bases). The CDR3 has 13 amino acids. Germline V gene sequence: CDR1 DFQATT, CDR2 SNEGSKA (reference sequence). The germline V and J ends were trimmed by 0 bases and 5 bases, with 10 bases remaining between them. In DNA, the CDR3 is TGCAGTGCTAGAGATAGCCAGGGTTATGGCTACACCTTC. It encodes CSARDSQGYGYTF.

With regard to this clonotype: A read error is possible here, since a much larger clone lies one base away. The CDR3, as DNA: TGCAGTACCAACTACGGGAGGGCCTCCTACGAGCAGTACTTC. Translating gives CSTNYGRASYEQYF. The chain combines TRBV20-1 with TRBJ2-7; 8 bases match TRBD2. Trimming cost V 8 bases and J 0 bases; bases outside gene matches: 9. Germline-derived CDR1 and CDR2 are DFQATT and SNEGSKA (reference sequence). This CDR3 is 14 amino acids long.

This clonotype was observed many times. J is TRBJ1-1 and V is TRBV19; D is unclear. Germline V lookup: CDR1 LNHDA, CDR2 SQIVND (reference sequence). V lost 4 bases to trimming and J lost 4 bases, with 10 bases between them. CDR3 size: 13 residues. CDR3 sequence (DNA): TGTGCCAGTAGTACCGGGTACCGCACTGAAGCTTTCTTT. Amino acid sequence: CASSTGYRTEAFF.

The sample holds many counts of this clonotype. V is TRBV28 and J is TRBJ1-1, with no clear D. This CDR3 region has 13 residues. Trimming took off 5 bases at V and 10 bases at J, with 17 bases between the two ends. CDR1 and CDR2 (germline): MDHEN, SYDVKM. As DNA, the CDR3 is TGTGCCAGCAGTAAAACCGGCGCCCCGGGAGCTTTCTTT. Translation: CASSKTGAPGAFF.

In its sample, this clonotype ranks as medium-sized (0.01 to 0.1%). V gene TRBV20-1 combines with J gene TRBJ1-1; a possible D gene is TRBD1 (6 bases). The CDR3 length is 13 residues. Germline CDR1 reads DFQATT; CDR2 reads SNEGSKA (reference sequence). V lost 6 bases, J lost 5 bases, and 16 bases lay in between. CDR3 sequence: CSARGSRRTEAFF. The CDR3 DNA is TGCAGTGCCAGGGGCTCCCGGAGGACTGAAGCTTTCTTT.

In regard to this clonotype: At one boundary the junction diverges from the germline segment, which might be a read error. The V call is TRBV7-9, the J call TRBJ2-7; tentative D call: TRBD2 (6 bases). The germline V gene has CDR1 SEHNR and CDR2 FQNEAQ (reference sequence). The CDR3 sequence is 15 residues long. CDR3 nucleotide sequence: TGTGCCTGCAGCTTAGCCGGGACTTTATCCTACGAGCAGTGCTTC. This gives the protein CACSLAGTLSYEQCF.

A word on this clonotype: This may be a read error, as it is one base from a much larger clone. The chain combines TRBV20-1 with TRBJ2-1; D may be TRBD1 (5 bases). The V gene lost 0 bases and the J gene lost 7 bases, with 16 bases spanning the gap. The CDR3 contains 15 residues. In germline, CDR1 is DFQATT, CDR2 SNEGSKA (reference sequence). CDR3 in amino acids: CSARDLGAGGNEQFF. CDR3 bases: TGCAGTGCTAGAGATTTAGGGGCCGGTGGGAATGAGCAGTTCTTC.

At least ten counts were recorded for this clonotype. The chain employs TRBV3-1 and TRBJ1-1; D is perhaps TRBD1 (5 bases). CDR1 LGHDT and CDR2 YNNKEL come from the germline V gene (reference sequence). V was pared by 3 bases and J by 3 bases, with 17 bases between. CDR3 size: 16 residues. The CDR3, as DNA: TGTGCCAGCAGCCACCCGTCCTCGGGGGTGGACACTGAAGCTTTCTTT. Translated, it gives CASSHPSSGVDTEAFF.

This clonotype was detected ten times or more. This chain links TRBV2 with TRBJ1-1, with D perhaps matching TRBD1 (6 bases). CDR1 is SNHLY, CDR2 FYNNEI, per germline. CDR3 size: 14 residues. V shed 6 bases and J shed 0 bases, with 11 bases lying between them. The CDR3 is CASRLDRMNTEAFF. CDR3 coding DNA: TGTGCCAGCAGGCTTGACAGGATGAACACTGAAGCTTTCTTT.

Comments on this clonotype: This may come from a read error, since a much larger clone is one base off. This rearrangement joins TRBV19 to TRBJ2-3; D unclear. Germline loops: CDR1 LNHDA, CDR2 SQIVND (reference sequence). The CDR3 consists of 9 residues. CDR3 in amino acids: CARTDRQYF. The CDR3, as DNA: TGTGCCAGAACAGATAGGCAGTATTTT. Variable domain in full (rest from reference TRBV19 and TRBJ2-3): DGGITQSPKYLFRKEGQNVTLSCEQNLNHDAMYWYRQDPGQGLRLIYYSQIVNDFQKGDIAEGYSVSREKKESFPLTVTSAQKNPTAFYLCARTDRQYFGPGTRLTVL.

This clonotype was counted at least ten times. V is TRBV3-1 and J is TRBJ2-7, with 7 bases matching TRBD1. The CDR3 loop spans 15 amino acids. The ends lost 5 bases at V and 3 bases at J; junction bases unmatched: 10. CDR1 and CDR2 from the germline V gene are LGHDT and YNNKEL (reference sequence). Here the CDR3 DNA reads TGTGCCAGCAGCTTGGCCCCACAGGGGTTCTACGAGCAGTACTTC. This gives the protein CASSLAPQGFYEQYF.

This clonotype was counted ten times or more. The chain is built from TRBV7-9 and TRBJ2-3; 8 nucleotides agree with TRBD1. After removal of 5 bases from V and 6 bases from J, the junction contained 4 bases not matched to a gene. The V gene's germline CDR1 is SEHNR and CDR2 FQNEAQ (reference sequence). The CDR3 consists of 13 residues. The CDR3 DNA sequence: TGTGCCAGCAGCCCCAGGGGGCCCGATACGCAGTATTTT. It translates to CASSPRGPDTQYF.

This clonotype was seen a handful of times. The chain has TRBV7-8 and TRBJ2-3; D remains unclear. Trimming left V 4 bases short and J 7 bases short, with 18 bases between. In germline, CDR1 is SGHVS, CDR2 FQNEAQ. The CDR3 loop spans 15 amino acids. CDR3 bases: TGTGCCAGCAGCTCCTCCGACTCCCCGAGTTATACGCAGTATTTT. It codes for CASSSSDSPSYTQYF.

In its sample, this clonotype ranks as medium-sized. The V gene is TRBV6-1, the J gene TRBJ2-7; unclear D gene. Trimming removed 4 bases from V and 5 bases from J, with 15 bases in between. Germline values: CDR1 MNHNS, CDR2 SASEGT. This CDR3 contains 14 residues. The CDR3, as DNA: TGTGCCAGCAGTGTTACGTTTCTTGTAGACGAGCAGTACTTC. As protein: CASSVTFLVDEQYF.

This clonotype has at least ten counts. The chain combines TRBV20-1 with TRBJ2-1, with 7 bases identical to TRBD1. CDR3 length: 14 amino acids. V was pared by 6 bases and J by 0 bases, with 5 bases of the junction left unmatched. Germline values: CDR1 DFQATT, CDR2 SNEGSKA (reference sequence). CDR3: CSAGGGFSYNEQFF. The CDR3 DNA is TGCAGTGCAGGGGGCGGCTTCTCCTACAATGAGCAGTTCTTC.

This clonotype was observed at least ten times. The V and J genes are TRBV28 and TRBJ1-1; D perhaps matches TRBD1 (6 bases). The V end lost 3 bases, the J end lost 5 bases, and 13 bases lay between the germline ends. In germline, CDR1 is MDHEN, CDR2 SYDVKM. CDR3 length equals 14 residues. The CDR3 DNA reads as TGTGCCAGCAGTTTGTCAGGGGCGAGAACTGAAGCTTTCTTT. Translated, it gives CASSLSGARTEAFF.

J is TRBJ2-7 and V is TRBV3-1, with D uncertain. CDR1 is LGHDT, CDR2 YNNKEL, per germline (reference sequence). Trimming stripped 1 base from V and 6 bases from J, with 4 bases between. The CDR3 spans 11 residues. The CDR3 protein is CASSQVGEQYF. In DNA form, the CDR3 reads TGTGCCAGCAGCCAAGTAGGCGAGCAGTACTTC.

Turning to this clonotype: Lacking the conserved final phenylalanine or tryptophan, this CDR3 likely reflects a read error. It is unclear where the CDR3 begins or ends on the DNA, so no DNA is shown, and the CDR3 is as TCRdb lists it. The CDR3 reads CASSLHHMNTEAFC. This chain connects TRBV4-1 to TRBJ1-1. CDR1 MGHRA and CDR2 YSYEKL come from the germline V gene. The CDR3 is 14 residues long, ends included.